This TCR beta chain was profiled in a study of blood T cell repertoires in COVID-19. Study-level information: T cells, B-cell-depleted T cells, or PBMCs provided the cDNA or gDNA that served as material.

Measured with immunoSEQ multiplex PCR; TCRdb has only the in-frame clones, and not every one. In the table there are about 130,000 clones, roughly 79% of which are singletons. This clone was found once. The CDR3 extends over 14 amino acids. V lost 4 bases, J lost 4 bases, and 3 bases stayed unmatched. Germline CDR1 reads ENHRY; CDR2 reads SYGVKD. Input material: peripheral blood. This clonotype originated in a woman aged 60-70 years with active or convalescent COVID-19. This sequence joins TRBV10-3 and TRBJ2-3; 9 bases align to TRBD2. CDR3 residues: CAISVAGGADTQYF. The CDR3 region has the DNA TGTGCCATCAGTGTCGCGGGAGGGGCAGATACGCAGTATTTT.